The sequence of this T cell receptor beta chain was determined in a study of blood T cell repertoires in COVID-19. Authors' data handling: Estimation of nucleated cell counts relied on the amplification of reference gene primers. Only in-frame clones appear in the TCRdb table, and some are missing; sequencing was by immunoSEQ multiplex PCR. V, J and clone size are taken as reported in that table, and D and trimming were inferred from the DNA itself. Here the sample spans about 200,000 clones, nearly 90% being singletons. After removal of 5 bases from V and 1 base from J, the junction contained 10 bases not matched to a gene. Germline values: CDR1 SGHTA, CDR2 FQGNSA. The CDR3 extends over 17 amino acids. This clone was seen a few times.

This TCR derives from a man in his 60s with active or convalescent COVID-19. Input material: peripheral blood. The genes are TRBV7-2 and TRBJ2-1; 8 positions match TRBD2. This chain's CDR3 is CASSPSWTSRSYNEQFF. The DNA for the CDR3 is TGTGCCAGCAGCCCCTCCTGGACTAGCAGGTCCTACAATGAGCAGTTCTTC.